These T cell receptor beta chains were read from a single sample in a study of T cell repertoires in cytomegalovirus infection. The antigens these receptors bind are not known. One entry per CDR3 protein, called by TCRdb with MiXCR from the reads. The table shows hundreds of thousands of distinct CDR3 sequences, with 30% to 35% occurring only once. Material: cultured PBMCs, obtained from culture after CMV antigen stimulation. These receptors were taken from a human donor in good health (CMV status not recorded). Some clones in this sample may be carry-over from other donors' samples. CDR3s include the opening cysteine and the closing phenylalanine or tryptophan. A D gene is named only where the DNA matches it firmly. Some rows have no size entry. The others give once, few or many, or a class for an expanded clone.

d_call j_call v_call clone_size cdr3_nt cdr3_aa
. TRBJ1-2 TRBV2 . TGTGCCAGCAGTGAAGAGGGACACTACTACACCTTC CASSEEGHYYTF
. TRBJ1-5 TRBV12-3/TRBV12-4 . TGTGCCAGCAGTAAAAAAGGGACGGTTAGCAATCAGCCCCAGCATTTT CASSKKGTVSNQPQHF
TRBD2 TRBJ2-1 TRBV10-3 . TGTGCCACCCTAGCGGACAATGAGCAGTTCTTC CATLADNEQFF
TRBD1 TRBJ1-5 TRBV6-5 . TGTGCCAGCAGTTACCTCGCCCCTGGACAGGGGCTTCAGCCCCAGCATTTT CASSYLAPGQGLQPQHF
. TRBJ2-3 TRBV7-2 . TGTGCCAGCAGCTTAGTTCTAGTTGCAGATACGCAGTATTTT CASSLVLVADTQYF
. TRBJ2-7 TRBV10-3 . TGTGCCATCAGTGAGTCGTCGGGGAGCCTCGAGCAGTACTTC CAISESSGSLEQYF
. TRBJ1-5 TRBV2 . TGTGCCAGCAGGGACAGTATGGATCAGCCCCAGCATTTT CASRDSMDQPQHF
. TRBJ2-3 TRBV7-2 few TGTGCCAGCAGCTCTCCATTCACAGATACGCAGTATTTT CASSSPFTDTQYF
. TRBJ2-3 TRBV4-2 . TGTGCCAGCAGCCAAAGACTGGGGTGGGATACGCAGTATTTT CASSQRLGWDTQYF
. TRBJ2-5 TRBV6-2/TRBV6-3 . TGTGCCAGCTCCGATGATCCGCAGACCCAGTACTTC CASSDDPQTQYF
. TRBJ2-5 TRBV7-9 . TGTGCCAGCAGCTTTCAGGGGACCCAGTACTTC CASSFQGTQYF
. TRBJ1-6 TRBV6-5 . TGTGCCAGCAGTTATAATCGGGTTGAATCACCCCTCCACTTT CASSYNRVESPLHF
TRBD1 TRBJ2-5 TRBV7-2 many TGTGCCAGCAGCTCGGGACAGGGTGGGACCCAGTACTTC CASSSGQGGTQYF
TRBD1 TRBJ2-1 TRBV10-3 few TGTGCCATCAGCCCGGGACAGATCGCGAACAATGAGCAGTTCTTC CAISPGQIANNEQFF
. TRBJ1-1 TRBV11-2 . TGTGCCAGCAGCTTAAGGATGGGCCTAAACACTGAAGCTTTCTTT CASSLRMGLNTEAFF
. TRBJ2-3 TRBV25-1 . TGTGCCAGCAGTGCTCAGGGCGTATGGTCACCCACAGATACGCAGTATTTT CASSAQGVWSPTDTQYF
. TRBJ1-4 TRBV7-9 few TGTGCCAGCAGCCTCCTCGGCCGGGTGGAGGAAAAACTGTTTTTT CASSLLGRVEEKLFF
TRBD1 TRBJ1-5 TRBV2 . TGTGCCAGCAGTGAGCCCTCGGGACAGGACCGGCATTTT CASSEPSGQDRHF
TRBD1 TRBJ2-3 TRBV11-2 many TGTGCCAGCAGCTTAAGACCCGACAGGGGCCCAGATACGCAGTATTTT CASSLRPDRGPDTQYF
. TRBJ2-3 TRBV12-3/TRBV12-4 . TGTGCCAGCAGTTCAACAGGGTTCGTCACAGATACGCAGTATTTT CASSSTGFVTDTQYF
. TRBJ2-3 TRBV20-1 . TGCAGTGCCCCCGGGGCCGCCCGAGATACGCAGTATTTT CSAPGAARDTQYF
. TRBJ2-5 TRBV27 few TGTGCCAGCAGTCTAAAAGCGGATCTAGGTCGGACCCAGTACTTC CASSLKADLGRTQYF
. TRBJ2-1 TRBV6-6 . TGTGCCAGCAGTCGGACTATGTATGAGCAGTTCTTC CASSRTMYEQFF
TRBD2 TRBJ2-1 TRBV10-2 . TGCGCCAGCAGTGCCGATACTAGCGGCTACAATGAGCAGTTCTTC CASSADTSGYNEQFF
. TRBJ1-5 TRBV4-1 . TGCGCCAGCAGCCAAGAGTTTCGGGCGCCCCAGCATTTT CASSQEFRAPQHF
. TRBJ1-3 TRBV12-3/TRBV12-4 . TGTGCCAGCAGTCGGACAGCAGGTGGAAACACCATATATTTT CASSRTAGGNTIYF
. TRBJ2-3 TRBV6-1 few TGTGCCAGCAAGGTCCGGGAGATCACAGATACGCAGTATTTT CASKVREITDTQYF
. TRBJ1-3 TRBV6-1 few TGTGCCAGCAGAACAGGACAGACAACTTATGGAAACACCATATATTTT CASRTGQTTYGNTIYF
. TRBJ1-5 TRBV6-2/TRBV6-3 . TGTGCCAGCACCCATGGTCTGCATAGCAATCAGCCCCAGCATTTT CASTHGLHSNQPQHF
. TRBJ2-7 TRBV28 . TGTGCCAGCAGGGGGGACGGATTAAGCTCCTACGAGCAGTACTTC CASRGDGLSSYEQYF
. TRBJ1-5 TRBV28 . TGTGCCAGCGGGCTTTGGGGTCAGCCCCAGCATTTT CASGLWGQPQHF
. TRBJ1-5 TRBV6-6 few TGTGCCAGCAGTCGATGGGGGGCTGTTCAGCCCCAGCATTTT CASSRWGAVQPQHF
TRBD1 TRBJ2-3 TRBV28 . TGTGCCAGCCTAGGACTTCAGGGGGTAAGGGGTAGTGCAGATACGCAGTATTTT CASLGLQGVRGSADTQYF
TRBD1 TRBJ2-7 TRBV7-8 few TGTGCCAGCAGCCCTTCCGGGACAGCCTCCTACGAGCAGTACTTC CASSPSGTASYEQYF
. TRBJ1-1 TRBV6-5 . TGTGCCAGCAGTTACTCCCAGGACAGCCTCCAACGGTCTGAAGCTTTCTTT CASSYSQDSLQRSEAFF
TRBD1 TRBJ1-1 TRBV30 . TGTGCCTGGCACAGGGGGGTGAACACTGAAGCTTTCTTT CAWHRGVNTEAFF
. TRBJ2-4 TRBV7-9 few TGTGCCAGCAGCCCGACGAGGGCTGTCGACAAAAACATTCAGTACTTC CASSPTRAVDKNIQYF
. TRBJ1-1 TRBV23-1 . TGCGCCAGCCATCGTCCCTCGGTGAACACTGAAGCTTTCTTT CASHRPSVNTEAFF
. TRBJ2-3 TRBV7-8 few TGTGCCAGCAGCTCGACGTCAGGGTTATCTGATACGCAGTATTTT CASSSTSGLSDTQYF
TRBD1 TRBJ2-7 TRBV15 few TGTGCCACCAGCAGAGTCGACAGGGCGTACAACGAGCAGTACTTC CATSRVDRAYNEQYF
TRBD1 TRBJ2-1 TRBV6-1 few TGTGCCAGCAGTTCCCCGACAGGGGTTGGCTACAATGAGCAGTTCTTC CASSSPTGVGYNEQFF
. TRBJ1-5 TRBV11-1 few TGTGCCAGCAGCTTAGACGGGGAGGGGCCCCAGCATTTT CASSLDGEGPQHF
. TRBJ1-6 TRBV6-5 . TGTGCCAGCAGTTACTCAGACCCGTGGGGGTCCTCCTATAATTCACCCCTCCACTTT CASSYSDPWGSSYNSPLHF
. TRBJ1-3 TRBV4-3 . TGCGCCAGCAGCCAAGATGAGTCCCCTGGAAACACCATATATTTT CASSQDESPGNTIYF
. TRBJ2-6 TRBV4-3 few TGCGCCAGCAGCCAAGATAGGGCCAGGGTATTCTCTGGGGCCAACGTCCTGACTTTC CASSQDRARVFSGANVLTF
TRBD1 TRBJ2-6 TRBV28 few TGTGCCAGCCGGACAGGGGACACTGGGGCCAACGTCCTGACTTTC CASRTGDTGANVLTF
. TRBJ2-7 TRBV6-2/TRBV6-3 . TGTGCCAGCCGCAGGGGAACCTACGAGCAGTACTTC CASRRGTYEQYF
. TRBJ1-4 TRBV7-9 . TGTGCCACCATTAGGCGGGAAAAACTGTTTTTT CATIRREKLFF
TRBD1 TRBJ1-5 TRBV7-2 many TGTGCCAGCAGCTTGGACAGGGCGGGCAATCAGCCCCAGCATTTT CASSLDRAGNQPQHF
. TRBJ1-3 TRBV6-5 few TGTGCCAGCTACAGCTCTGGAAACACCATATATTTT CASYSSGNTIYF
. TRBJ2-5 TRBV7-4 . TGTGCCAGCAGCTTACTAGGGACCCCGGAGACCCAGTACTTC CASSLLGTPETQYF
TRBD1 TRBJ2-3 TRBV25-1 few TGTGCCAGCAGGGACAGGGAAAGGGATACGCAGTATTTT CASRDRERDTQYF
. TRBJ1-1 TRBV7-8 few TGTGCCAGCAGCCAGGGGAGGGGCGGAAACACTGAAGCTTTCTTT CASSQGRGGNTEAFF
. TRBJ2-3 TRBV7-2 many TGTGCCAGCAGCTATACGCGAGCGGAGGATACGCAGTATTTT CASSYTRAEDTQYF
TRBD1 TRBJ2-7 TRBV6-2/TRBV6-3 few TGTGCCAGCAGCGACGCAGGGGGCGCGGAGGGTTACGAGCAGTACTTC CASSDAGGAEGYEQYF
. TRBJ2-1 TRBV7-2 . TGTGCCAGCAGCCCGTCGGAGGGTCGGAATGAGCAGTTCTTC CASSPSEGRNEQFF
TRBD2 TRBJ2-3 TRBV7-2 . TGTGCCAGCAGGGGGGGGAACATTGATACGCAGTATTTT CASRGGNIDTQYF